This T cell receptor beta chain was sequenced during a study of cytomegalovirus exposure and HLA in healthy donors. A multiplex PCR was run with 60 Vbeta primers and 13 Jbeta primers. Assay: immunoSEQ multiplex PCR; the TCRdb copy retains only in-frame clones and omits some. The sample comprises 100,000 to 150,000 clones, 73% of which are singletons, and about 4.3% rests with the top ten. V lost 6 bases to trimming and J lost 1 base, with 10 bases between them. The CDR3 has 14 residues. In germline, CDR1 is SNHLY, CDR2 FYNNEI. General study results and limits: Researchers counted roughly 150 TCR beta chains as cytomegalovirus-associated.

On this clone itself: Its antigen is as yet unknown.

The specimen was PBMCs. This chain connects TRBV2 to TRBJ2-1; a weak D match, TRBD1 (6 bases). The clonotype was recovered from a man in his sixties in good health and CMV-seropositive. The CDR3 sequence: CASSADSSYNEQFF. CDR3 coding DNA: TGTGCCAGCAGCGCGGACAGTTCCTACAATGAGCAGTTCTTC.